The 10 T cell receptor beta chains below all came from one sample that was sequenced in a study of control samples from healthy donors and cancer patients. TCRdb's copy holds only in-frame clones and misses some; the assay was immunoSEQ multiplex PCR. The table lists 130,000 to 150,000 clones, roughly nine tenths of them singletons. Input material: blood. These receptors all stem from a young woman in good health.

Written as DNA, the CDR3 is TGTGCCAGCTTTCCAGATTATAACACCGGGGAGCTGTTTTTT. As protein: CASFPDYNTGELFF. The genes are TRBV2 and TRBJ2-2, with D hard to call. Germline CDR1 reads SNHLY; CDR2 reads FYNNEI. There are 14 residues in the CDR3. V lost 8 bases to trimming and J lost 2 bases, with 12 bases between them.

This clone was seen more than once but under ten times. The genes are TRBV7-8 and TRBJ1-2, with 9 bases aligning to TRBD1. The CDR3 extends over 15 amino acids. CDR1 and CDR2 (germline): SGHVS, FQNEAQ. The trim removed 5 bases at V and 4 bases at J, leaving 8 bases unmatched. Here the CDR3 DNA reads TGTGCCAGCAGCCCCGAGGGGACAGGGCCCTATGGCTACACCTTC. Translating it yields CASSPEGTGPYGYTF.

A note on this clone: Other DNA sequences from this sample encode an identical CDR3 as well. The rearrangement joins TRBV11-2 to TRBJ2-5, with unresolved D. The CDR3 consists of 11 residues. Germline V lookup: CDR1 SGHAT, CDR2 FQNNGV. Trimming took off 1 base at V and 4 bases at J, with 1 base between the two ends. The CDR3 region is CASSLGETQYF. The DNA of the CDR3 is TGTGCCAGCAGCTTAGGAGAGACCCAGTACTTC.

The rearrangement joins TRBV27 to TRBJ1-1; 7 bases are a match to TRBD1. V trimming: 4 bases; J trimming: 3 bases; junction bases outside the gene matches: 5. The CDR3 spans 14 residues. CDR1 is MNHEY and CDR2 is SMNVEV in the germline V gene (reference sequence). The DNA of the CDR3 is TGTGCCAGCAGTTCTCGGACAGGTTACACTGAAGCTTTCTTT. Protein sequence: CASSSRTGYTEAFF.

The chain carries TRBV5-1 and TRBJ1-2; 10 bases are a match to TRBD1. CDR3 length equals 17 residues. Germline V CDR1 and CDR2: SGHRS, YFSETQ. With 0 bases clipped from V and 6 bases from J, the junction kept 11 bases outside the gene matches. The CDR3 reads CASSLGTGGTKGDGYTF. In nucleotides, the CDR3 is TGCGCCAGCAGCTTGGGGACAGGGGGAACTAAAGGGGATGGCTACACCTTC.

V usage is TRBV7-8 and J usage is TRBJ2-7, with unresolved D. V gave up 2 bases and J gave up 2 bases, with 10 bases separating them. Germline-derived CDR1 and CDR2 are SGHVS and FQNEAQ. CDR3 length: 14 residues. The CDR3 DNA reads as TGTGCCAGCAGCTTACGACCGTGGACCTACGAGCAGTACTTC. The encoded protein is CASSLRPWTYEQYF. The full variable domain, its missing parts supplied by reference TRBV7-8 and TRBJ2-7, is GAGVSQSPRYKVAKRGQDVALRCDPISGHVSLFWYQQALGQGPEFLTYFQNEAQLDKSGLPSDRFFAERPEGSVSTLKIQRTQQEDSAVYLCASSLRPWTYEQYFGPGTRLTVT.

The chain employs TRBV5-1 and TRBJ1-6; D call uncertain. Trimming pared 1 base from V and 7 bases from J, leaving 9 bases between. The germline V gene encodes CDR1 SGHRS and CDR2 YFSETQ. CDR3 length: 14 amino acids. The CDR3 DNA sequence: TGCGCCAGCAGCTTGAGGTCAGAGAATTCACCCCTCCACTTT. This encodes CASSLRSENSPLHF.

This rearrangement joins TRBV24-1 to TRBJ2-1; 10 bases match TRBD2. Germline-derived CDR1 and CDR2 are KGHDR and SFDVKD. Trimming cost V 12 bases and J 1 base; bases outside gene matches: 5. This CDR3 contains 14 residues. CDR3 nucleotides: TGTGCCCCATTAGCGGGAGGATCCTACAATGAGCAGTTCTTC. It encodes CAPLAGGSYNEQFF.

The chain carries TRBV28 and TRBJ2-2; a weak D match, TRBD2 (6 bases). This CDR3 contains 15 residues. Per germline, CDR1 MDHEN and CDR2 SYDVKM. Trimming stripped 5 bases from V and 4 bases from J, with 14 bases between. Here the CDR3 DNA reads TGTGCCAGCAGTACAGCCGGAGCGGGCACCGGGGAGCTGTTTTTT. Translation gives CASSTAGAGTGELFF.

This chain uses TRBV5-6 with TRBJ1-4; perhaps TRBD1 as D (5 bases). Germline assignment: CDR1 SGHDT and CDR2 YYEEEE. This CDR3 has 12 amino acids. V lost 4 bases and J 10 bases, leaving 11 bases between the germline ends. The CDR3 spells CASSMGGGKLFF. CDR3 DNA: TGTGCCAGCAGCATGGGGGGTGGAAAACTGTTTTTT. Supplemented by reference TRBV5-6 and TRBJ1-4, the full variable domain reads DAGVTQSPTHLIKTRGQQVTLRCSPKSGHDTVSWYQQALGQGPQFIFQYYEEEERQRGNFPDRFSGHQFPNYSSELNVNALLLGDSALYLCASSMGGGKLFFGSGTQLSVL.